This TCR beta chain was identified during a study of identical twins. This clonotype has just a few counts. Germline V gene lookup returns CDR1 LGHDT and CDR2 YNNKEL (reference sequence). V was cut by 1 base and J by 3 bases, with 10 bases left in between. This CDR3 is 15 amino acids long. TCRdb recomputed calls from the 5' RACE reads with MiXCR, one row per CDR3 protein. Of around 490,000 distinct CDR3 sequences listed, about 20% are singletons. The same specimen was also included in a second study, on yellow fever vaccine responses in identical twins.

This TCR was sampled from a woman aged 18 to 35 in good health. The chain uses TRBV3-1 and TRBJ2-1; D gene uncertain. Material: CD4+ T cells sorted from blood. CDR3 sequence reads: CASSQVGAVYNEQFF. In DNA, the CDR3 is TGTGCCAGCAGCCAAGTGGGCGCGGTCTACAATGAGCAGTTCTTC.